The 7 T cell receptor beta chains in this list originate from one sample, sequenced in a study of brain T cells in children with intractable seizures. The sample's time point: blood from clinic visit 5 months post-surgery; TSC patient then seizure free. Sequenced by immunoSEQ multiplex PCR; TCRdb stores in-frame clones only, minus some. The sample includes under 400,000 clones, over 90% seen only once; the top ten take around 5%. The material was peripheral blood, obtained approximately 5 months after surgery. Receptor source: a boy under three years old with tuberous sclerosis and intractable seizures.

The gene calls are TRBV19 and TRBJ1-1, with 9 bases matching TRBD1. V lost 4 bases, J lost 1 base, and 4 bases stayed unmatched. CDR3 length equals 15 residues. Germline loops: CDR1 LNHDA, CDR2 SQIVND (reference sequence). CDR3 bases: TGTGCCAGTAGTACCCTACAGGGGGCGAACACTGAAGCTTTCTTT. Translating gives CASSTLQGANTEAFF. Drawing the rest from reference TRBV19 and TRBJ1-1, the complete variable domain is DGGITQSPKYLFRKEGQNVTLSCEQNLNHDAMYWYRQDPGQGLRLIYYSQIVNDFQKGDIAEGYSVSREKKESFPLTVTSAQKNPTAFYLCASSTLQGANTEAFFGQGTRLTVV.

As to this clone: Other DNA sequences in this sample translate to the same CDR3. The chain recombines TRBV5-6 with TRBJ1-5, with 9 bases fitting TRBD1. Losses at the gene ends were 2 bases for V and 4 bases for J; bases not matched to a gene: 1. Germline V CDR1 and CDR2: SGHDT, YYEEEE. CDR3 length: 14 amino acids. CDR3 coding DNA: TGTGCCAGCAGCTTCGGACAGGGGAATCAGCCCCAGCATTTT. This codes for CASSFGQGNQPQHF.

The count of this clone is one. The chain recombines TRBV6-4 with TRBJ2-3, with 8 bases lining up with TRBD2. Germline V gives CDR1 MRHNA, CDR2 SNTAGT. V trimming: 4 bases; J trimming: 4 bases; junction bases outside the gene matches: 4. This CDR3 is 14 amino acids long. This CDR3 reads CASSAGLGSDTQYF. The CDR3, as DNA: TGTGCCAGCAGTGCGGGACTAGGGTCAGATACGCAGTATTTT.

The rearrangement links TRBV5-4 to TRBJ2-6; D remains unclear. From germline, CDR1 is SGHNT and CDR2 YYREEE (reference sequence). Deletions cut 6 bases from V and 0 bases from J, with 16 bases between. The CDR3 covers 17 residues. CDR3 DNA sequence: TGTGCCAGCAACTCAGACATTGAGAACTCTGGGGCCAACGTCCTGACTTTC. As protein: CASNSDIENSGANVLTF. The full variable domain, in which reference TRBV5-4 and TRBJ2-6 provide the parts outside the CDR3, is ETGVTQSPTHLIKTRGQQVTLRCSSQSGHNTVSWYQQALGQGPQFIFQYYREEENGRGNFPPRFSGLQFPNYSSELNVNALELDDSALYLCASNSDIENSGANVLTFGAGSRLTVL.

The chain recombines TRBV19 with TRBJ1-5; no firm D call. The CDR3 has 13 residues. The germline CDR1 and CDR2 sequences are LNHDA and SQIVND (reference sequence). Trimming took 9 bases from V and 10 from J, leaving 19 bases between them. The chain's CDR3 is CASGRAEISPQHF. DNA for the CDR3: TGTGCCAGCGGGCGGGCGGAAATCAGCCCCCAGCATTTT.

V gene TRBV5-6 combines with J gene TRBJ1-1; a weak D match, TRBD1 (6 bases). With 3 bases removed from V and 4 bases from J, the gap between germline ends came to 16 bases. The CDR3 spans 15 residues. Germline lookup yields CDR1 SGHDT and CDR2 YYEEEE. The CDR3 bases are TGTGCCAGCAGCTGGGGGTCCGGGGGCGCCACTGAAGCTTTCTTT. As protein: CASSWGSGGATEAFF.

The CDR3 is CASSSTTSGRAGPEQFF. The CDR3, as DNA: TGTGCCAGCAGCTCAACGACTAGCGGGAGGGCCGGTCCTGAGCAGTTCTTC. V usage is TRBV11-3 and J usage is TRBJ2-1, with TRBD2 matching over 14 bases. CDR3 length equals 17 residues. With 4 bases clipped from V and 9 bases from J, the junction kept 11 bases outside the gene matches. Germline V gene sequence: CDR1 SGHNT, CDR2 YENEEA.